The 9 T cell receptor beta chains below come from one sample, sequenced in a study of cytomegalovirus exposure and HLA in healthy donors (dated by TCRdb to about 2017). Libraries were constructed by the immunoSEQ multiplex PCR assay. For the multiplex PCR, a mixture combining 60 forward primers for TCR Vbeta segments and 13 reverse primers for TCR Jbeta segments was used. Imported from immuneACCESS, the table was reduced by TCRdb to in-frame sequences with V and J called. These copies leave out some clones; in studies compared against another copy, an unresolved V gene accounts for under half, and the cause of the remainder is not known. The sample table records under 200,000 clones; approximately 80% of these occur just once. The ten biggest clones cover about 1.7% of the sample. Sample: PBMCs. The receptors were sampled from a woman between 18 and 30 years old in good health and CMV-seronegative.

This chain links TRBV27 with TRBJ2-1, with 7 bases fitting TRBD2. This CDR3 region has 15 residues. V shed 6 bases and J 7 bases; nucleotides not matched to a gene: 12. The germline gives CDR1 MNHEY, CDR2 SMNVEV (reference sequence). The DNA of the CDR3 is TGTGCCAGCAGGCAAGCGGGGAGACTCGAGAATGAGCAGTTCTTC. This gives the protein CASRQAGRLENEQFF.

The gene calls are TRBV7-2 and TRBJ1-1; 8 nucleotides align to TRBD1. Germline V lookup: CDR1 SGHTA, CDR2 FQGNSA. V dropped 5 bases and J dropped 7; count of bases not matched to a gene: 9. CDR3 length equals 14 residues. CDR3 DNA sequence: TGTGCCAGCAGCACTTTTGACAGGGGTAGTGAAGCTTTCTTT. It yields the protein CASSTFDRGSEAFF.

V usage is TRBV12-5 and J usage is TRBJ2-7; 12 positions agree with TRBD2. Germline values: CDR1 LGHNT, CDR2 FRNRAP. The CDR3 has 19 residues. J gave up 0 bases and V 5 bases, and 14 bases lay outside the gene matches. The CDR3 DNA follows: TGTGCTAGTGGTCCATACGGAGGACTAGCGGGATTTAGCTCCTACGAGCAGTACTTC. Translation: CASGPYGGLAGFSSYEQYF.

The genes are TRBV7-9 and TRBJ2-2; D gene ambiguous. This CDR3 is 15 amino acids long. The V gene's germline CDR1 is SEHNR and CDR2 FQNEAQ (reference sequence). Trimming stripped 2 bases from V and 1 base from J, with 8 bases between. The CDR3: CASSLQTVNTGELFF. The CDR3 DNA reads TGTGCCAGCAGCTTACAGACTGTGAACACCGGGGAGCTGTTTTTT.

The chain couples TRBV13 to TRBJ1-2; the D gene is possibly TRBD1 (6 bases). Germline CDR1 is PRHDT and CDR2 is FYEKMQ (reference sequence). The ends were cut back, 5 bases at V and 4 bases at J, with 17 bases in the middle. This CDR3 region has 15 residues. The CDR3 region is CASSQTGVWGYGYTF. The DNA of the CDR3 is TGTGCCAGCAGCCAGACAGGCGTATGGGGCTATGGCTACACCTTC.

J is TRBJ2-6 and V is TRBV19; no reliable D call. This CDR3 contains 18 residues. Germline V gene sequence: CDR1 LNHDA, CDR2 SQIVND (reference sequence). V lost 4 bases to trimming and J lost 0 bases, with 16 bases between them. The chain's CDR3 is CASSKGDGGSSGANVLTF. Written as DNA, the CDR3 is TGTGCCAGTAGTAAAGGAGATGGTGGGTCCTCTGGGGCCAACGTCCTGACTTTC.

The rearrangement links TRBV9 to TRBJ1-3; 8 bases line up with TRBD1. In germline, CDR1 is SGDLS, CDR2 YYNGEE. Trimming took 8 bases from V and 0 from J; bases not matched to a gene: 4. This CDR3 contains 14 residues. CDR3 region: CASQGAYSGNTIYF. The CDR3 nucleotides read TGTGCCAGTCAGGGGGCTTACTCTGGAAACACCATATATTTT. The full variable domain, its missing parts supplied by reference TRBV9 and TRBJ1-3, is DSGVTQTPKHLITATGQRVTLRCSPRSGDLSVYWYQQSLDQGLQFLIQYYNGEERAKGNILERFSAQQFPDLHSELNLSSLELGDSALYFCASQGAYSGNTIYFGEGSWLTVV.

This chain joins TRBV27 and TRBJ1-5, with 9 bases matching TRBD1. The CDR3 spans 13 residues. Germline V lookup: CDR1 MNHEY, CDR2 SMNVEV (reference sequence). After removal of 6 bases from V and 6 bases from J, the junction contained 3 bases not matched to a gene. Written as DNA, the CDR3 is TGTGCCAGCAGCGGGACAGGGCTTCAGCCCCAGCATTTT. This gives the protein CASSGTGLQPQHF.

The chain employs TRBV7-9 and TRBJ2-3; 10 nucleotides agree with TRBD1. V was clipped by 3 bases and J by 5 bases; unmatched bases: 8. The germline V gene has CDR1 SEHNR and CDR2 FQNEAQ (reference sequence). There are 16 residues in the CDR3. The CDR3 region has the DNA TGTGCCAGCAGCTTCCCCGGGACAGGGGCCGGAGATACGCAGTATTTT. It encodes CASSFPGTGAGDTQYF.